Presented here are 9 T cell receptor beta chains from one specimen sequenced in a study of Ad26.COV2.S vaccination and SARS-CoV-2 variants. Treatment of the sample: some 19 received Ad26.COV2.S at low or high dose, single or two shots; about five received placebo; per-sample allocation not given. All samples were drawn on day 63, counting from the first vaccine or placebo injection. Clones were read by immunoSEQ multiplex PCR, and TCRdb kept only the in-frame ones, dropping some. The sample has more than 250,000 clones; around 87% are singletons. Source: peripheral blood, taken in a trial of Ad26.COV2.S vaccine versus placebo. The receptors stem from a person aged 18 to 59 who received the Ad26.COV2.S COVID-19 vaccine or a placebo.

The genes are TRBV6-6 and TRBJ1-1, with D perhaps TRBD1 (6 bases). Germline V gene sequence: CDR1 MNHNY, CDR2 SVGAGI (reference sequence). V was trimmed by 5 bases and J by 1 base, leaving 11 bases between them. CDR3 size: 14 residues. For the CDR3, the DNA is TGTGCCAGCAGTAACCCGGGACAGAACACTGAAGCTTTCTTT. The encoded protein is CASSNPGQNTEAFF.

The V and J genes are TRBV28 and TRBJ2-5; D remains unclear. The CDR3 is 12 amino acids. The germline V gene has CDR1 MDHEN and CDR2 SYDVKM. Deletions cut 4 bases from V and 7 bases from J, with 10 bases between. CDR3 sequence (DNA): TGTGCCAGCAGTTCAACCCCTGTGACCCAGTACTTC. Translating it yields CASSSTPVTQYF.

CDR3 in amino acids: CASSQSIRGAKNIQYF. The CDR3 DNA sequence: TGCGCCAGCAGTCAATCGATAAGGGGAGCCAAAAACATTCAGTACTTC. The chain uses TRBV23-1 and TRBJ2-4, with D possibly matching TRBD1 (5 bases). TRBV23-1 is classed as an ORF, of uncertain function. Deletions cut 0 bases from V and 0 bases from J, with 9 bases between. The CDR3 loop spans 16 amino acids.

This chain connects TRBV7-2 to TRBJ2-7, with 7 nucleotides matching TRBD2. Germline lookup yields CDR1 SGHTA and CDR2 FQGNSA. The V gene end was trimmed by 4 bases and the J gene end by 4 bases; junction bases not matched to a gene: 10. The CDR3 is 15 residues long. CDR3 sequence reads: CASSWGPSGAYEQYF. The CDR3 region has the DNA TGTGCCAGCAGCTGGGGACCCAGCGGGGCATACGAGCAGTACTTC.

The J gene is TRBJ1-6, the V gene TRBV27; 7 positions agree with TRBD1. V lost 6 bases, J lost 5 bases, and 19 bases stayed unmatched. The CDR3 runs 19 residues. Germline V lookup: CDR1 MNHEY, CDR2 SMNVEV (reference sequence). Written as DNA, the CDR3 is TGTGCCAGCAGCGAAATAGGAGAATACAGGGGCGCCCATAATTCACCCCTCCACTTT. Translated, it gives CASSEIGEYRGAHNSPLHF.

This chain uses TRBV19 with TRBJ1-2; 8 bases are shared with TRBD1. The CDR3 is made up of 15 amino acids. The germline CDR1 and CDR2 sequences are LNHDA and SQIVND (reference sequence). The ends lost 10 bases at V and 5 bases at J; junction bases unmatched: 15. CDR3 region: CATKVFATGGYGYTF. CDR3 bases: TGTGCCACTAAGGTTTTCGCAACAGGGGGTTATGGCTACACCTTC.

The chain links TRBV19 to TRBJ2-5; 7 bases are a match to TRBD2. The V gene end was trimmed by 1 base and the J gene end by 4 bases; junction bases not matched to a gene: 3. The CDR3 is made up of 14 amino acids. Looked up from germline, CDR1 is LNHDA and CDR2 is SQIVND (reference sequence). CDR3 bases: TGTGCCAGTAGTATAGGTGGGGAGGGAGAGACCCAGTACTTC. Residues: CASSIGGEGETQYF.

This rearrangement joins TRBV4-1 to TRBJ2-5; D is possibly TRBD1 or TRBD2 (5 bases each). V was pared by 2 bases and J by 4 bases, with 17 bases between. This CDR3 is 16 amino acids long. Germline V CDR1 and CDR2: MGHRA, YSYEKL. CDR3 in DNA: TGCGCCAGCAGCCAATTCGTCGCCCCCGGGGCAGAGACCCAGTACTTC. It specifies CASSQFVAPGAETQYF.

The J gene is TRBJ2-5, the V gene TRBV9; TRBD1 or TRBD2 may be the D gene (6 bases each). Trimming removed 0 bases at V and 5 bases at J, with 8 bases between. The CDR3 is made up of 13 amino acids. Germline-derived CDR1 and CDR2 are SGDLS and YYNGEE. CDR3 coding DNA: TGTGCCAGCAGCGTAGCCGGGGGCGAGACCCAGTACTTC. Translation gives CASSVAGGETQYF.